Below, 21 T cell receptor beta chains from the same sample are listed, as sequenced in a study of shared clonotypes between healthy human individuals (dated by TCRdb to 2018 to 2021). The library was obtained by the immunoSEQ multiplex PCR assay. TCRdb limited this immuneACCESS table to in-frame rearrangements with V and J called. A share of clones is missing; checked studies link under half to unresolved V genes, and the rest is unexplained. The sample table contains over a million clones; only one count was recorded for around 97% of them. The biggest ten clones account for over 1% of the sample. The sequenced sample consisted of naive CD4+ T cells sorted from blood. The cell subset or site label corresponds to: CD45RA+ positively selected. The receptors stem from a man aged 30-40 years in good health.

The gene calls are TRBV19 and TRBJ2-1, with TRBD2 matching over 9 bases. The germline CDR1 and CDR2 sequences are LNHDA and SQIVND (reference sequence). V was clipped by 3 bases and J by 0 bases; unmatched bases: 3. The CDR3 spans 16 residues. The CDR3 region has the DNA TGTGCCAGTAGTATGCGGGGGGGCCTCTCCTACAATGAGCAGTTCTTC. The encoded protein is CASSMRGGLSYNEQFF.

The chain is built from TRBV4-1 and TRBJ2-7; D is undetermined. Germline CDR1 is MGHRA and CDR2 is YSYEKL. This CDR3 is built from 13 residues. Trimming took off 0 bases at V and 2 bases at J, with 5 bases between the two ends. CDR3 in DNA: TGCGCCAGCAGCCAAGATTCAGCCTACGAGCAGTACTTC. The encoded protein is CASSQDSAYEQYF.

V and J are TRBV5-1 and TRBJ2-1; 8 nucleotides agree with TRBD2. The V segment lost 3 bases and the J segment 1 base; nucleotides outside the gene matches: 6. The germline V gene encodes CDR1 SGHRS and CDR2 YFSETQ. CDR3 size: 16 residues. In nucleotides, the CDR3 is TGCGCCAGCAGCTCACTTCTAGCGGGTTCCTACAATGAGCAGTTCTTC. Residues: CASSSLLAGSYNEQFF.

The CDR3 nucleotides read TGTGCCAGCACCCCCCCCGCCCGGGGGCAGACTGAAGCTTTCTTT. Protein sequence: CASTPPARGQTEAFF. The rearrangement uses TRBV28 and TRBJ1-1; tentatively, D is TRBD1 (6 bases). The CDR3 contains 15 residues. The germline CDR1 and CDR2 sequences are MDHEN and SYDVKM. The V end was cut by 7 bases, the J end by 5 bases, with 20 bases between.

This clone was detected once. This chain connects TRBV19 to TRBJ2-5; 11 positions agree with TRBD2. With 6 bases clipped from V and 4 bases from J, the junction kept 7 bases outside the gene matches. Germline V gene data show CDR1 as LNHDA and CDR2 as SQIVND (reference sequence). The CDR3 runs to 15 residues. The CDR3 loop is CASRQPGLAVETQYF. In nucleotides, the CDR3 is TGTGCCAGTAGACAACCGGGACTAGCGGTAGAGACCCAGTACTTC.

V is TRBV5-1 and J is TRBJ2-7; D not certain. CDR3 length: 12 residues. Germline V gives CDR1 SGHRS, CDR2 YFSETQ. Trimming took off 5 bases at V and 5 bases at J, with 11 bases between the two ends. CDR3 nucleotides: TGCGCCAGCAGTCCAAACATGGACGAGCAGTACTTC. It codes for CASSPNMDEQYF.

The gene calls are TRBV4-1 and TRBJ1-4; 8 bases line up with TRBD1. This CDR3 comprises 15 residues. V was pared by 2 bases and J by 10 bases, with 9 bases of the junction left unmatched. Germline V gene sequence: CDR1 MGHRA, CDR2 YSYEKL. The CDR3 DNA follows: TGCGCCAGCAGCCAAACCCTGGACAGGGTGGGAAAACTGTTTTTT. This translates into CASSQTLDRVGKLFF.

Note on this clone: This sample includes further DNA sequences coding for the same CDR3. The chain links TRBV6-4 to TRBJ2-2, with D tentatively TRBD1 (5 bases). Germline V CDR1 and CDR2: MRHNA, SNTAGT. V was pared by 4 bases and J by 2 bases, with 5 bases between. CDR3 length: 13 amino acids. The CDR3 protein is CASSGGNTGELFF. In DNA, the CDR3 is TGTGCCAGCAGTGGGGGCAACACCGGGGAGCTGTTTTTT.

This chain joins TRBV11-1 and TRBJ2-4; D gene ambiguous. Looked up from germline, CDR1 is SGHAT and CDR2 is FQDESV (reference sequence). With 2 bases removed from V and 1 base from J, the gap between germline ends came to 6 bases. This CDR3 has 14 residues. In DNA form, the CDR3 reads TGTGCCAGCAGCTTAAACCTTGCCAAAAACATTCAGTACTTC. Protein sequence: CASSLNLAKNIQYF.

Written as DNA, the CDR3 is TGTGCCATCAGGGGGGGACAGGCGACCTACGAGCAGTACTTC. Translating gives CAIRGGQATYEQYF. This sequence joins TRBV10-3 and TRBJ2-7; 8 bases map to TRBD1. Germline values: CDR1 ENHRY, CDR2 SYGVKD. This CDR3 region has 14 residues. J lost 2 bases, V lost 6 bases, and 6 bases had no gene match.

This chain uses TRBV5-1 with TRBJ2-7; either TRBD1 or TRBD2 may supply D (5 bases each). Per the germline V gene, CDR1 is SGHRS and CDR2 is YFSETQ. The V gene lost 4 bases and the J gene lost 7 bases, with 18 bases spanning the gap. The CDR3 has 14 residues. CDR3 protein: CASSPGRPLGEQYF. The CDR3 nucleotides read TGCGCCAGCAGCCCGGGACGGCCCCTGGGAGAGCAGTACTTC.

This rearrangement joins TRBV9 to TRBJ2-1; the D gene is possibly TRBD2 (6 bases). There are 13 residues in the CDR3. Trimming stripped 4 bases from V and 6 bases from J, with 11 bases between. Germline CDR1 is SGDLS and CDR2 is YYNGEE. The CDR3 DNA reads as TGTGCCAGCAGCAAAGGGACTTTCAATGAGCAGTTCTTC. This gives the protein CASSKGTFNEQFF.

This chain links TRBV9 with TRBJ1-1, with a tentative D call TRBD1 (6 bases). The CDR3 length is 17 residues. V gave up 0 bases and J gave up 1 base, with 16 bases separating them. The V gene's germline CDR1 is SGDLS and CDR2 YYNGEE. CDR3 loop: CASSVGGHESRNTEAFF. The CDR3, as DNA: TGTGCCAGCAGCGTAGGGGGACACGAGTCACGGAACACTGAAGCTTTCTTT.

The chain has TRBV7-2 and TRBJ2-7; 7 bases map to TRBD1. Per germline, CDR1 SGHTA and CDR2 FQGNSA. The CDR3 spans 15 residues. Trimming at V came to 6 bases and at J to 2 bases, leaving 10 bases not matched to a gene. The CDR3 reads CASSHQQGRTYEQYF. Here the CDR3 DNA reads TGTGCCAGCAGTCACCAACAGGGGAGAACCTACGAGCAGTACTTC.

V gene TRBV9 combines with J gene TRBJ1-1, with D perhaps TRBD1 (5 bases). Trimming removed 1 base from V and 2 bases from J, with 9 bases in between. The CDR3 consists of 14 residues. Germline values: CDR1 SGDLS, CDR2 YYNGEE. This CDR3 is CASSVTGHNTEAFF. DNA for the CDR3: TGTGCCAGCAGCGTAACAGGCCATAACACTGAAGCTTTCTTT.

The gene calls are TRBV6-6 and TRBJ2-1; maybe TRBD2 (5 bases). The V end was cut by 7 bases, the J end by 7 bases, with 8 bases between. This CDR3 is built from 11 residues. CDR1 is MNHNY, CDR2 SVGAGI, per germline (reference sequence). The DNA of the CDR3 is TGTGCCAGCACCGAGGGTAATGAGCAGTTCTTC. Its translation is CASTEGNEQFF.

J is TRBJ1-4 and V is TRBV5-1, with TRBD1 identical over 7 bases. CDR3 length equals 18 residues. CDR1 is SGHRS and CDR2 is YFSETQ in the germline V gene. Trimming took 7 bases from V and 7 from J; bases not matched to a gene: 22. As DNA, the CDR3 is TGCGCCAGCTCCAATTACCGGGACAGTCGTAGAGGTGGTGAAAAACTGTTTTTT. The encoded protein is CASSNYRDSRRGGEKLFF.

J is TRBJ2-2 and V is TRBV9; tentative D call: TRBD2 (5 bases). Looked up from germline, CDR1 is SGDLS and CDR2 is YYNGEE. The CDR3 is made up of 14 amino acids. V was clipped by 3 bases and J by 5 bases, with 11 bases between them. The CDR3 reads CASSDASSTGELFF. The CDR3 coding sequence is TGTGCCAGCAGCGACGCTAGCTCAACCGGGGAGCTGTTTTTT.

The chain recombines TRBV4-2 with TRBJ1-4; TRBD1 agrees at 8 bases. The junction had 11 bases not matched to a gene; V was cut back by 0 bases and J by 8 bases. CDR1 is LGHNA, CDR2 YNFKEQ, per germline. The CDR3 totals 17 residues. This chain's CDR3 is CASSQEGGTGGREKLFF. In nucleotides, the CDR3 is TGTGCCAGCAGCCAAGAAGGGGGAACAGGGGGAAGGGAAAAACTGTTTTTT.

V and J are TRBV10-3 and TRBJ2-5, with 9 nucleotides matching TRBD1. This CDR3 spans 13 amino acids. Germline CDR1 is ENHRY and CDR2 is SYGVKD. The ends lost 11 bases at V and 5 bases at J; junction bases unmatched: 9. The chain's CDR3 is CASKGQGGETQYF. The CDR3 nucleotides read TGTGCCTCTAAGGGACAGGGAGGGGAGACCCAGTACTTC.

Only one count was recorded for this clone. This chain connects TRBV15 to TRBJ2-3; a possible D gene is TRBD2 (6 bases). This CDR3 spans 15 amino acids. CDR1 and CDR2 from the germline V gene are LNHNV and YYDKDF (reference sequence). The V and J ends lost 2 bases and 0 bases respectively, with 9 bases between them. In DNA, the CDR3 is TGTGCCACCAGCAGACGAAGCGGGAGCACAGATACGCAGTATTTT. Protein sequence: CATSRRSGSTDTQYF.